These 3 T cell receptor beta chains came from one sample sequenced in a study of T cell responses to AZD1222 COVID-19 vaccine. Measured with immunoSEQ multiplex PCR; TCRdb has only the in-frame clones, and not every one. Among fewer than 150,000 clones listed, approximately 92% were seen once. The sample in question was peripheral blood, obtained 28 days after the second AZD1222 dose. These receptors were collected from an adult who received the AZD1222 COVID-19 vaccine.

This chain uses TRBV30 with TRBJ1-1; D uncertain. V dropped 7 bases and J dropped 4 bases, with 10 bases sitting between them. The CDR3 has 11 amino acids. Germline V gene data show CDR1 as GTSNPN and CDR2 as SVGIG (reference sequence). CDR3 amino acids: CAFAMSTEAFF. CDR3 coding DNA: TGTGCCTTCGCCATGAGCACTGAAGCTTTCTTT. Together with reference TRBV30 and TRBJ1-1, the CDR3 gives the full variable domain: SQTIHQWPATLVQPVGSPLSLECTVEGTSNPNLYWYRQAAGRGLQLLFYSVGIGQISSEVPQNLSASRPQDRQFILSSKKLLLSDSGFYLCAFAMSTEAFFGQGTRLTVV.

In DNA form, the CDR3 reads TGTGCCAGCAGCGGGACAGGGTGGGGGGCCAACGTCCTGACTTTC. Protein product: CASSGTGWGANVLTF. V and J are TRBV5-4 and TRBJ2-6; TRBD1 aligns across 9 bases. In germline, CDR1 is SGHNT, CDR2 YYREEE (reference sequence). This CDR3 region has 15 residues. The J segment lost 4 bases and the V segment lost 4 bases, leaving 3 bases of the junction unmatched.

The chain carries TRBV28 and TRBJ1-5, with a tentative D call TRBD1 (6 bases). Between the trimmed V and J ends, which lost 6 bases and 0 bases, there was a span of 24 bases. Germline loops: CDR1 MDHEN, CDR2 SYDVKM. There are 19 residues in the CDR3. This chain's CDR3 is CASRPLVGGGRYSNQPQHF. The DNA for the CDR3 is TGTGCCAGCAGGCCCCTGGTAGGGGGTGGTCGATATAGCAATCAGCCCCAGCATTTT.